These 20 T cell receptor beta chains came from one sample sequenced in a study of CD4 and CD8 cells across lung adenocarcinoma regions. TCRdb called the PCR reads again in MiXCR, with one record for every CDR3 protein. The sample lists over 20,000 distinct CDR3 sequences, roughly 50% occurring once. The sample taken for sequencing was CD8+ T cells from the center of a lung tumor. The receptor source for this set is a female donor with lung adenocarcinoma. The CD4 and CD8 labels of this study may be unreliable.

The chain is built from TRBV6-1 and TRBJ2-4, with 8 bases fitting TRBD2. The CDR3 sequence is 14 residues long. V lost 11 bases, J lost 13 bases, and 19 bases stayed unmatched. Germline-derived CDR1 and CDR2 are MNHNS and SASEGT. In nucleotides, the CDR3 is TGTGCCGGCCGGGGGGGTGGTAGCAAAGATATGCAGTACTTC. This gives the protein CAGRGGGSKDMQYF.

Worth noting for this clonotype: An end of the junction does not agree with germline; a read error may underlie this. The chain joins TRBV12-3 or TRBV12-4 to TRBJ2-4, with D perhaps given as TRBD1 or TRBD2 (5 bases each). CDR3 length: 18 amino acids. The CDR3 DNA follows: TGTGCCAGCAGTGCGCCCGGGCCCGGGGCTCGGAGCCAAGACATGCAGTACTTC. Residues: CASSAPGPGARSQDMQYF.

This clonotype was found many times. The chain couples TRBV27 to TRBJ2-1; D unresolved. Per the germline V gene, CDR1 is MNHEY and CDR2 is SMNVEV (reference sequence). Trimming pared 5 bases from V and 4 bases from J, leaving 9 bases between. This CDR3 is built from 13 residues. The CDR3 region has the DNA TGTGCCAGCAGTCCCACTAATTACAATGAGCAGTTCTTC. It is translated as CASSPTNYNEQFF.

CDR3 in amino acids: CASSHGGETQYF. CDR3 DNA: TGTGCCAGCAGTCACGGGGGTGAGACCCAGTACTTC. The chain employs TRBV11-1 and TRBJ2-5, with D possibly being TRBD2 (6 bases). CDR1 and CDR2 from the germline V gene are SGHAT and FQDESV (reference sequence). V lost 6 bases, J lost 5 bases, and 10 bases lay in between. The CDR3 length is 12 residues.

V and J are TRBV6-1 and TRBJ2-2; TRBD2 matches 10 bases. Germline lookup yields CDR1 MNHNS and CDR2 SASEGT. V was pared by 4 bases and J by 9 bases, with 8 bases of the junction left unmatched. The CDR3 runs 15 residues. DNA for the CDR3: TGTGCCAGCAGTGGGTTAGCGGGAGGCGTCCGGGAGCTGTTTTTT. Its protein is CASSGLAGGVRELFF.

The J gene is TRBJ2-3, the V gene TRBV25-1, with D perhaps matching TRBD2 (6 bases). The J call may be wrong; the DNA end is better matched by TRBJ2-7. The CDR3 runs to 16 residues. In germline, CDR1 is MGHDK, CDR2 SYGVNS. In nucleotides, the CDR3 is TGTGCCAGCAGTGAATCGGGGGTGTGGGCCACAGATACGCAGTACTTC. This encodes CASSESGVWATDTQYF.

Turning to this clonotype: This may stem from a read error, because a much larger clone lies one nucleotide away. The CDR3 nucleotides are TGTGCCAGCAGTTACGCCGCGGCCCGGGGTAGGGAGACCCAGTACTTC. Its translation: CASSYAAARGRETQYF. This rearrangement joins TRBV6-5 to TRBJ2-1; the D gene is possibly TRBD2 (5 bases). The J call may be faulty, since TRBJ2-5 better matches the DNA end. The CDR3 is made up of 16 amino acids. Per germline, CDR1 MNHEY and CDR2 SVGAGI.

This clonotype appeared a few times. The chain couples TRBV12-3 or TRBV12-4 to TRBJ2-1; 9 nucleotides match TRBD2. This CDR3 region has 16 residues. V was pared by 3 bases and J by 6 bases, with 9 bases of the junction left unmatched. CDR3 loop: CASSLARLAGSNEQFF. The CDR3 DNA is TGTGCCAGCAGTTTGGCTCGGCTAGCGGGAAGCAATGAGCAGTTCTTC.

This clonotype was seen repeatedly, ten times or more. The rearrangement links TRBV25-1 to TRBJ1-2; D is unresolved. Germline CDR1 and CDR2: MGHDK and SYGVNS. The V gene lost 2 bases and the J gene lost 5 bases, with 9 bases spanning the gap. CDR3 size: 13 residues. For the CDR3, the DNA is TGTGCCAGCAGTGAACTTGAGGGTTATGGCTACACCTTC. The encoded protein is CASSELEGYGYTF.

This clonotype was counted a few times. This chain's CDR3 is CASSSWREYNNEQFF. The CDR3 DNA reads TGTGCCAGCAGCTCCTGGCGGGAGTATAACAATGAGCAGTTCTTC. The chain has TRBV6-1 and TRBJ2-1, with 7 nucleotides matching TRBD2. Trimming removed 6 bases from V and 5 bases from J; junction bases left unmatched: 10. CDR1 MNHNS and CDR2 SASEGT come from the germline V gene. CDR3 length: 15 residues.

On this clonotype: A junction boundary mismatches the germline segment, possibly from a read error. This chain uses TRBV27 with TRBJ2-4, with D perhaps assigned TRBD1 or TRBD2 (5 bases each). This CDR3 is 15 amino acids long. Per the germline V gene, CDR1 is MNHEY and CDR2 is SMNVEV (reference sequence). Written as DNA, the CDR3 is TGTGGCAGCAGGCCGGGGCTGGGAGCCAAAGATATTCAGTACTTC. Amino acids: CGSRPGLGAKDIQYF.

V gene TRBV10-1 combines with J gene TRBJ2-3; 8 nucleotides match TRBD2. The J call may be in error: the DNA end matches TRBJ2-5 better. Germline CDR1 is WNHNN and CDR2 is SYGVQD (reference sequence). The CDR3 covers 14 residues. The CDR3 loop reads CAGSGGRRTDTQYF. CDR3 nucleotides: TGCGCGGGCAGCGGGGGCCGTCGCACAGATACCCAGTACTTC.

This chain joins TRBV6-2 or TRBV6-3 and TRBJ2-3; tentative D call: TRBD2 (6 bases). Germline CDR1 is MNHEY and CDR2 is SVGEGT. The V end lost 6 bases, the J end lost 3 bases, and 22 bases lay between the germline ends. The CDR3 loop spans 17 amino acids. The DNA for the CDR3 is TGTGCCAGCAGGCTAAACTCCGAATGGGAGGAAACAGATACGCAGTATTTT. This translates into CASRLNSEWEETDTQYF.

This clonotype was counted at least ten times. This chain uses TRBV27 with TRBJ2-1; tentative D call: TRBD1 (6 bases). There are 15 residues in the CDR3. V lost 8 bases and J lost 1, with 15 bases in between. CDR1 is MNHEY, CDR2 SMNVEV, per germline (reference sequence). Here the CDR3 reads CASQGGARSYNEQFF. In DNA, the CDR3 is TGTGCCAGCCAAGGGGGAGCAAGATCCTACAATGAGCAGTTCTTC.

The V and J genes are TRBV28 and TRBJ2-5; maybe TRBD2 (5 bases). CDR1 and CDR2 (germline): MDHEN, SYDVKM. The CDR3 covers 14 residues. V lost 4 bases and J 5 bases, leaving 14 bases between the germline ends. The CDR3 DNA sequence: TGTGCCAGCAGTTCCCCCCGGGGAAGGGAGACCCAGTACTTC. It specifies CASSSPRGRETQYF.

The chain combines TRBV7-2 with TRBJ2-1; no definite D call. Matching the DNA end better, TRBJ2-5 makes the J call doubtful. The germline V gene has CDR1 SGHTA and CDR2 FQGNSA. This CDR3 is 15 amino acids long. The CDR3 protein is CASSPLPGTGETQYF. The CDR3 region has the DNA TGTGCCAGCAGCCCCCTACCGGGCACCGGGGAGACCCAGTACTTC.

The chain employs TRBV24-1 and TRBJ2-1; 11 nucleotides agree with TRBD1. J gave up 6 bases and V 6 bases, and 6 bases lay outside the gene matches. The CDR3 is 15 residues long. CDR1 KGHDR and CDR2 SFDVKD come from the germline V gene. In DNA form, the CDR3 reads TGTGCCACCAGTTCGGACAGGGGGCCCTCCAATGAGCAGTTCTTC. Protein: CATSSDRGPSNEQFF.

A few counts support this clonotype. The chain has TRBV6-1 and TRBJ1-5, with no clear D. Between the trimmed V and J ends, which lost 2 bases and 6 bases, there was a span of 14 bases. The CDR3 spans 15 residues. CDR1 and CDR2 from the germline V gene are MNHNS and SASEGT. In DNA form, the CDR3 reads TGTGCCAGCAGTGAATTTGGGGTGACGGGTCAGCCCCAGCATTTT. This sequence encodes CASSEFGVTGQPQHF.

This clonotype was seen many times. The chain carries TRBV6-1 and TRBJ2-2; 8 bases align to TRBD2. CDR1 is MNHNS and CDR2 is SASEGT in the germline V gene. The CDR3 totals 16 residues. The V segment lost 5 bases and the J segment 3 bases; nucleotides outside the gene matches: 8. The DNA for the CDR3 is TGTGCCAGCAGTCCCAACACGGGAGGGTACACCGGGGAGCTGTTTTTT. This sequence encodes CASSPNTGGYTGELFF.

The sample holds many counts of this clonotype. The rearrangement joins TRBV4-1 to TRBJ2-1; TRBD2 matches at 7 bases. V trimming: 2 bases; J trimming: 0 bases; junction bases outside the gene matches: 4. The CDR3 runs 16 residues. The germline V gene has CDR1 MGHRA and CDR2 YSYEKL. The CDR3 coding sequence is TGCGCCAGCAGCCAACCAGCGGGACCCTCCTACAATGAGCAGTTCTTC. Translation gives CASSQPAGPSYNEQFF.